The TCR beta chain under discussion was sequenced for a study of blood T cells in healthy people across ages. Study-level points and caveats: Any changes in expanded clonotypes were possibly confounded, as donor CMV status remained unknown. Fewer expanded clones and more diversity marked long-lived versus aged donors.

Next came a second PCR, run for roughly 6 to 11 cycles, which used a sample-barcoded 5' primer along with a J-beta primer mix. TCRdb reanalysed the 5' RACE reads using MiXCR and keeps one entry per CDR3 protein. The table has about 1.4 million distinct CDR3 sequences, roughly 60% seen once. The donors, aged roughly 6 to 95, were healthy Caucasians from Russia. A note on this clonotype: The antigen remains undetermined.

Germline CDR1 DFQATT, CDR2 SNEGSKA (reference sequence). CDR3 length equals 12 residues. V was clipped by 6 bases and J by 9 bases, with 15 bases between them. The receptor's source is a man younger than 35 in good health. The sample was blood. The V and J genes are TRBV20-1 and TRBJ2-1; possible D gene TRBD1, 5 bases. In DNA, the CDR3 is TGCAGTGCCGAGAGTCAAGGGGTTGAGCAGTTCTTC. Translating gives CSAESQGVEQFF.